The following is a T cell receptor (beta chain) sequence with its context. What antigen it recognizes has not been identified. Base qualities are missing; no much larger clone stands one base away. These data are taken from a study of T cell responses to AZD1222 COVID-19 vaccine (dated by TCRdb to 2020 to 2022). About the investigation overall: AZD1222 recipients given second doses at about 4 weeks or at about 12 weeks were pooled, since spike-specific TCR depth and breadth were not found to differ between the two schedules. TCR sequencing was performed for 230 to 250 trial participants, of whom about 200 were given two doses of AZD1222 and around 25 were given two doses of MenACWY control vaccine. Trial participants were enrolled by age into 18-55, 56-69 and 70-plus year subgroups, with roughly 160, 29 and 62 TCR-sequenced participants respectively. Broader findings and caveats from the paper: Most participants were white British and females outnumbered males, and the authors suggested that clonal diversity may have been underestimated. Reportedly, almost half of the unique spike-specific TCRs recognized epitopes lying outside the regions that are mutated in the B.1.351 and B.1.1.7 variants. CD4 TCRs associated with the vaccine covered the entire spike protein, and the dominant responses were in regions 160-218 and 743-854. In the small 56-69-year group, the increase in depth fell short of significance, most likely because of low power. Spike-specific TCR breadth and depth rose significantly after two AZD1222 doses compared with day 0 and with MenACWY recipients. Conclusions about previously exposed vaccinees were limited because only 6 or 7 AZD1222 recipients were SARS-CoV-2 seropositive at baseline. Because no day 14 peak-response samples were available, repertoires were characterized only after the peak T cell response.

The germline V gene yields SGDLS for CDR1 and YYNGEE for CDR2. Cut back by 7 bases and 1 base, the V and J ends lie 11 bases apart. Taken from cysteine to phenylalanine, the CDR3 has 13 residues. The kept DNA is CDR3 alone, 39 bases in frame from the first base. The time point label, read with the paper, signifies: baseline before first vaccination. Vaccinee samples came from UK trials COV001 and COV002, including a single-blind randomized controlled phase 2/3 trial of AZD1222 (ChAdOx1 nCoV-19) in healthy adults. For TCRbeta chain sequencing, PBMC samples from trial participants were taken at day 0 and at day 28 after the second dose. The CDR3 regions of human TCRbeta chains were subjected to immunosequencing. In the authors' own workflow: TCRs in the repertoires were compared against a reference library of SARS-CoV-2-specific TCRs that had been generated with the MIRA antigen-specificity platform. Breadth meant the fraction of unique TCRs that were SARS-CoV-2-associated, whereas depth meant the fraction of total T cells that were SARS-CoV-2-associated. Using the MIRA data, each spike-specific TCR was assigned both to the spike region to which the TCR was reactive and to a CD4 or CD8 class. Log10-transformed breadth and depth values were compared by one-way ANOVA with Sidak's multiple comparisons tests. The source is immuneACCESS, and TCRdb retained only in-frame sequences with V and J called. Part of the clones is not carried over; for the studies checked, unresolved V genes explain less than half of this, and the remainder is unexplained. V, J and clone size are taken as reported in that table, and D and trimming were inferred from the DNA itself. For this sample there are roughly 130,000 clones; 92% appear just once. The top ten constitute just over 3% of the sample.

The V gene is TRBV9 and the J gene is TRBJ1-1, with a weak D call of TRBD1 (6 bases match). The receptor was derived from an adult in good health. The material was peripheral blood, obtained on day 0 of AZD1222 vaccination. CDR3 region: CASGGQPNTEAFF. The sequenced DNA is TGTGCCAGCGGGGGACAACCGAACACTGAAGCTTTCTTT.